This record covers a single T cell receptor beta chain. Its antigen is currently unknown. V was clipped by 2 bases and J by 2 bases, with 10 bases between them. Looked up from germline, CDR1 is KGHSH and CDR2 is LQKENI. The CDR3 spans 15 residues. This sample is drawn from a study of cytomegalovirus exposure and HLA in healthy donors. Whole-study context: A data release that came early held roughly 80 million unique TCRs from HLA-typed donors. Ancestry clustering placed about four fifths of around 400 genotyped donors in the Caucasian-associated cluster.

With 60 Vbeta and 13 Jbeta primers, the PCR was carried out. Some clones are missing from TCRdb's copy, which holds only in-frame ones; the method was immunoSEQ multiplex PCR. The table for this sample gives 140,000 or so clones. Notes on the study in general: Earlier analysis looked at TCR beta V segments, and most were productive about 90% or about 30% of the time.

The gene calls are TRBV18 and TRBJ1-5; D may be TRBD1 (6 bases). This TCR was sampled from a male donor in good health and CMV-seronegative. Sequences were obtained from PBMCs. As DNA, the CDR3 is TGTGCCAGCTCACCAGGGGGCAGCGGCAATCAGCCCCAGCATTTT. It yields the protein CASSPGGSGNQPQHF.